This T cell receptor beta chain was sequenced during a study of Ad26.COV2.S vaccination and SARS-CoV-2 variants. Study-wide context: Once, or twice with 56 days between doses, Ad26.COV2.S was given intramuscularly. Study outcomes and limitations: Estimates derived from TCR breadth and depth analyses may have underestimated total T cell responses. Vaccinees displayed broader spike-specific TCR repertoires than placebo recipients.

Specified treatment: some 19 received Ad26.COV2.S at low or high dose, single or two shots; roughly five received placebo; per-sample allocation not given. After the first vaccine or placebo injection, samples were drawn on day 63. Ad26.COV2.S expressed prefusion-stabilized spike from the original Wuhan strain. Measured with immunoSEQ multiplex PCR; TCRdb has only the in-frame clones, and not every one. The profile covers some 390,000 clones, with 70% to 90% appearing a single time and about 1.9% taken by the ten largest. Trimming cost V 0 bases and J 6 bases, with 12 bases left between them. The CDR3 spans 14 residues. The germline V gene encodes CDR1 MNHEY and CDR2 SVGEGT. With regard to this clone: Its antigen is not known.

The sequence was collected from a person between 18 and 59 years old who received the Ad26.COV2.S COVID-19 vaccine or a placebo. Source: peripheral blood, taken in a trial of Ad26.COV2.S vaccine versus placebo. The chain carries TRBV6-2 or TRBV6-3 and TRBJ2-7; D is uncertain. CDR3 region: CASSYSTPTAEQYF. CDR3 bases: TGTGCCAGCAGTTACTCGACCCCTACCGCCGAGCAGTACTTC.